The 9 T cell receptor beta chains below come from one sample, sequenced in a study of blood T cell repertoires in COVID-19. The protocol was immunoSEQ multiplex PCR, while the TCRdb copy is restricted to in-frame clones and leaves out a portion. The sample contains around 99,000 clones, roughly 83% of which appear only once. Material: peripheral blood. The receptors derive from a woman aged 60-75 years with acute or convalescent COVID-19.

The CDR3 DNA reads TGTGCCAGCGCTCCCACCGGTGCTCCCCAGCATTTT. Residues: CASAPTGAPQHF. This chain links TRBV6-6 with TRBJ1-5; D gene unclear. This CDR3 is built from 12 residues. V dropped 8 bases and J dropped 10 bases, with 15 bases sitting between them. Germline CDR1 and CDR2: MNHNY and SVGAGI (reference sequence).

The V gene is TRBV6-6, the J gene TRBJ1-2; no clear D. This CDR3 comprises 14 residues. Looked up from germline, CDR1 is MNHNY and CDR2 is SVGAGI (reference sequence). Trimming left V 0 bases short and J 2 bases short, with 7 bases between. The DNA of the CDR3 is TGTGCCAGCAGTTACTCCGGTATCAACTATGGCTACACCTTC. Its translation: CASSYSGINYGYTF.

This chain uses TRBV7-9 with TRBJ1-2, with 7 bases fitting TRBD1. Germline CDR1 and CDR2: SEHNR and FQNEAQ (reference sequence). V was clipped by 5 bases and J by 4 bases; unmatched bases: 10. The CDR3 sequence is 15 residues long. CDR3 region: CASSAGKGAIYGYTF. In nucleotides, the CDR3 is TGTGCCAGCAGCGCGGGTAAGGGGGCGATCTATGGCTACACCTTC.

This clone was recorded only once. The chain uses TRBV5-5 and TRBJ2-3; 7 bases agree with TRBD1. Per germline, CDR1 SGHKS and CDR2 YYEKEE (reference sequence). This CDR3 region has 15 residues. V gave up 4 bases and J gave up 3 bases; unmatched junction bases: 8. CDR3 sequence (DNA): TGTGCCAGCAGCCGAGGGACAGTCCCGACAGATACGCAGTATTTT. Its translation: CASSRGTVPTDTQYF.

V is TRBV19 and J is TRBJ2-3; D gene unclear. Per the germline V gene, CDR1 is LNHDA and CDR2 is SQIVND (reference sequence). V was shortened by 0 bases and J by 0 bases, with 13 bases between the two germline ends. This CDR3 spans 17 amino acids. This chain's CDR3 is CASSIDSPSTSTDTQYF. The CDR3 bases are TGTGCCAGTAGTATAGATAGCCCTTCAACTAGCACAGATACGCAGTATTTT.

The chain combines TRBV19 with TRBJ2-6, with no clear D. Germline-derived CDR1 and CDR2 are LNHDA and SQIVND (reference sequence). The V end was cut by 5 bases, the J end by 1 base, with 3 bases between. The CDR3 runs 13 residues. Written as DNA, the CDR3 is TGTGCCAGTAGTCAGTCTGGGGCCAACGTCCTGACTTTC. As protein: CASSQSGANVLTF.

The chain carries TRBV10-3 and TRBJ2-2; D is unresolved. The CDR3 extends over 13 amino acids. CDR1 is ENHRY, CDR2 SYGVKD, per germline. V shed 3 bases and J shed 8 bases, with 10 bases lying between them. The CDR3 nucleotides read TGTGCCATCAGTGAAGGTGTGGAGGGGGAGCTGTTTTTT. Protein sequence: CAISEGVEGELFF.

The chain carries TRBV11-2 and TRBJ2-2; 11 bases match TRBD2. CDR3 length equals 15 residues. V shed 3 bases, J shed 4 bases, and the junction held 1 base outside the gene matches. Germline V gene lookup returns CDR1 SGHAT and CDR2 FQNNGV. CDR3 nucleotides: TGTGCCAGCAGCTTCGGGACTAGCGGCACCGGGGAGCTGTTTTTT. It codes for CASSFGTSGTGELFF.

This chain connects TRBV5-6 to TRBJ1-2; 10 bases agree with TRBD1. The CDR3 contains 15 residues. CDR1 and CDR2 (germline): SGHDT, YYEEEE. Trimming cost V 4 bases and J 3 bases; bases outside gene matches: 6. The CDR3, as DNA: TGTGCCAGCAGCGGAGGGGACAGGGGCGACTATGGCTACACCTTC. Its translation: CASSGGDRGDYGYTF.